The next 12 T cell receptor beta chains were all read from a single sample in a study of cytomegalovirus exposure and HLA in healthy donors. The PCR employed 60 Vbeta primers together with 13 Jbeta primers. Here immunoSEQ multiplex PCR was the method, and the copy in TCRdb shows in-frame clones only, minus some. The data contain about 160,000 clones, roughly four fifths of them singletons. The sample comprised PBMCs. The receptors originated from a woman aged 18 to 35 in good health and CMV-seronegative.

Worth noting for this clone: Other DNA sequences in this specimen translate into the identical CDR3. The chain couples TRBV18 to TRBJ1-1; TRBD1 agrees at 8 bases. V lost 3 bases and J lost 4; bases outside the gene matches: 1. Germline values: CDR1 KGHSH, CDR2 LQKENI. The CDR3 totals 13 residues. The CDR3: CASSPTGGTEAFF. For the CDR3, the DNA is TGTGCCAGCTCACCCACAGGGGGCACTGAAGCTTTCTTT. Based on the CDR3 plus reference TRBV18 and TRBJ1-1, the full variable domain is NAGVMQNPRHLVRRRGQEARLRCSPMKGHSHVYWYRQLPEEGLKFMVYLQKENIIDESGMPKERFSAEFPKEGPSILRIQQVVRGDSAAYFCASSPTGGTEAFFGQGTRLTVV.

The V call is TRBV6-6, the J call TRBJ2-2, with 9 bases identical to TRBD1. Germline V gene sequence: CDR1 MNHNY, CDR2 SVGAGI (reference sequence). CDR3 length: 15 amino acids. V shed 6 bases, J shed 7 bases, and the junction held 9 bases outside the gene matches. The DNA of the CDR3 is TGTGCCAGCAGCCCAACAGGGGGCGGGGGCGGGGAGCTGTTTTTT. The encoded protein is CASSPTGGGGGELFF.

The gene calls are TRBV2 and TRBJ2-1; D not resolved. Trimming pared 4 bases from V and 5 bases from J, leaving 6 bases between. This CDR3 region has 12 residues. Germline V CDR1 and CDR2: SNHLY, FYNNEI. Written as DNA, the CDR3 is TGTGCCAGCAGTGTGTTCGACAATGAGCAGTTCTTC. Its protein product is CASSVFDNEQFF.

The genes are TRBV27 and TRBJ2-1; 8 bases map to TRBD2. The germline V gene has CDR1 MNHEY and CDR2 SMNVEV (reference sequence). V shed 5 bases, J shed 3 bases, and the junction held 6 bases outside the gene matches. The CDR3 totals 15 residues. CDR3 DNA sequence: TGTGCCAGCAGTCCGCTTGGGACTAGCTACAATGAGCAGTTCTTC. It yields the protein CASSPLGTSYNEQFF.

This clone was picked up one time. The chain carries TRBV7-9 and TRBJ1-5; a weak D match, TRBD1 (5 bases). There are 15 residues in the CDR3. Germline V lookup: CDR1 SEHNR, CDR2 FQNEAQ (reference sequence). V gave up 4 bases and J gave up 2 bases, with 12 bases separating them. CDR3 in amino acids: CASSSPGVGNQPQHF. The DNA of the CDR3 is TGTGCCAGCAGCTCTCCGGGGGTAGGCAATCAGCCCCAGCATTTT.

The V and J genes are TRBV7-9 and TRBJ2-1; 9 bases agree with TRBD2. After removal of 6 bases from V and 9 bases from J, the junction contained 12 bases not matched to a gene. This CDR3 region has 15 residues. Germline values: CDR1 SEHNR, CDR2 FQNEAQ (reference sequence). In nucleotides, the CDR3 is TGTGCCAGCAGAGACGCCGGGACTAGCTACCCTGAGCAGTTCTTC. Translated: CASRDAGTSYPEQFF.

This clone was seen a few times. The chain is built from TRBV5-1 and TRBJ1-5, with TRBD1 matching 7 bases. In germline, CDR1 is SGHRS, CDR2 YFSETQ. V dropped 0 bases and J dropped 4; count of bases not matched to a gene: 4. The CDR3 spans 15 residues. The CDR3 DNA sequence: TGCGCCAGCAGCTTGGGAGACAGGGTGAATCAGCCCCAGCATTTT. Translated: CASSLGDRVNQPQHF.

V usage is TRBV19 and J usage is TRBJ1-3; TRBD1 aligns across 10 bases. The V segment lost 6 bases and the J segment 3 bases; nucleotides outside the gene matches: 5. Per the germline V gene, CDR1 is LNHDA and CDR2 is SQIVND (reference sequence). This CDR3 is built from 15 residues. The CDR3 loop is CASSSGTGVGNTIYF. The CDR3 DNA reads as TGTGCCAGTAGCTCCGGGACAGGGGTTGGAAACACCATATATTTT.

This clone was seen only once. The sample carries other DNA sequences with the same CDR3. CDR3 bases: TGTGCCATCAGAGGCCAGGGTGAAGCTTTCTTT. It codes for CAIRGQGEAFF. J is TRBJ1-1 and V is TRBV10-3; tentative D call: TRBD1 (5 bases). With 6 bases removed from V and 7 bases from J, the gap between germline ends came to 9 bases. The CDR3 contains 11 residues. CDR1 and CDR2 (germline): ENHRY, SYGVKD.

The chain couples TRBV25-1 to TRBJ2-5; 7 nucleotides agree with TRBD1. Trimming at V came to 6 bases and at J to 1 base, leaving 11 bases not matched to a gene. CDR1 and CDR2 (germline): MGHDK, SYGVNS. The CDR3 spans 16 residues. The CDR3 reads CASRGIQDRSQETQYF. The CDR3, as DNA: TGTGCCAGCAGAGGGATACAGGACAGGTCCCAAGAGACCCAGTACTTC.

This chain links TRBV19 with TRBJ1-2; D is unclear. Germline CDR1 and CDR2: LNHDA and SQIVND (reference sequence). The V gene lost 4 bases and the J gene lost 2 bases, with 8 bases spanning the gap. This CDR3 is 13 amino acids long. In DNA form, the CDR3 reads TGTGCCAGTAGTAGTAACAAGAACTATGGCTACACCTTC. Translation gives CASSSNKNYGYTF.

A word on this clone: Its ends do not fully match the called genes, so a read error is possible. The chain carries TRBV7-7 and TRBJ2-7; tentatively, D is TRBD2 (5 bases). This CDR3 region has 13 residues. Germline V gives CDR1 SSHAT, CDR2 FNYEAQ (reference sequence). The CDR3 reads CASSAREGDEQYF. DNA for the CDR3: TGTGCTAGCAGCGCCCGAGAGGGAGACGAGCAGTACTTC.